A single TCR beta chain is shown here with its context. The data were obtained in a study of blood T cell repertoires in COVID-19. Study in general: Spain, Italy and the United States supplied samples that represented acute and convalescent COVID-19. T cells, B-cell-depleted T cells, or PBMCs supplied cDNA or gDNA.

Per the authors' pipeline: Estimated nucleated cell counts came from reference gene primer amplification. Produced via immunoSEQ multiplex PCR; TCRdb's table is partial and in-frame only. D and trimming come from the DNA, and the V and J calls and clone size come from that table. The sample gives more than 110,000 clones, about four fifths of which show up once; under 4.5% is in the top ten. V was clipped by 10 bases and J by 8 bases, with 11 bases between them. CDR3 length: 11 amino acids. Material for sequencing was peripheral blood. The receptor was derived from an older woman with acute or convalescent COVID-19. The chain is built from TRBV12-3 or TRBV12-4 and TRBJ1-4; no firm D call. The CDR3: CAIRFSEKLFF. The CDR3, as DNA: TGTGCCATTAGATTTTCAGAAAAACTGTTTTTT.